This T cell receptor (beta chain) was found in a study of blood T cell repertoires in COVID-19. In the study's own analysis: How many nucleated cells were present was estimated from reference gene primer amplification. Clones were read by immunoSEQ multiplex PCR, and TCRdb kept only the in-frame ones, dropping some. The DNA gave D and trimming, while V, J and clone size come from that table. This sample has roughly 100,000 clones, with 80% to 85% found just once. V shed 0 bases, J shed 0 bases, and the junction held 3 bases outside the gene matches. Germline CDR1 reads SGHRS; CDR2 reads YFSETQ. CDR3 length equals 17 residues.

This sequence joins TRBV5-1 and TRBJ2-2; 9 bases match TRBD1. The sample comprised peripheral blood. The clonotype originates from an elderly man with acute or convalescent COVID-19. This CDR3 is CASSLAGTGTNTGELFF. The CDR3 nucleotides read TGCGCCAGCAGCTTGGCAGGGACAGGGACGAACACCGGGGAGCTGTTTTTT.